Presented here are 7 T cell receptor beta chains from one specimen sequenced in a study of blood T cell repertoires in COVID-19. Using immunoSEQ multiplex PCR, the repertoire was profiled, and TCRdb retains in-frame clones only, with some absent. The top ten clones hold approximately 8.1% of a sample with 200,000 to 250,000 clones, about 83% of them seen once. The sequenced sample was peripheral blood. Every receptor here comes from a woman in her forties or fifties with active or convalescent COVID-19.

The CDR3 loop is CASSLSDRGRNEKLFF. DNA for the CDR3: TGTGCCAGCAGTTTGTCCGACAGGGGGCGGAATGAAAAACTGTTTTTT. The genes are TRBV27 and TRBJ1-4; TRBD1 matches 10 bases. The CDR3 length is 16 residues. Germline V gene data show CDR1 as MNHEY and CDR2 as SMNVEV (reference sequence). V was clipped by 3 bases and J by 5 bases; unmatched bases: 6.

This clone was observed a few times. The chain joins TRBV7-9 to TRBJ1-1; no clear D gene. V lost 5 bases, J lost 1 base, and 14 bases lay in between. The CDR3 has 15 amino acids. Germline V gene sequence: CDR1 SEHNR, CDR2 FQNEAQ (reference sequence). CDR3 in amino acids: CASSTMAGGNTEAFF. CDR3 coding DNA: TGTGCCAGCAGCACAATGGCAGGAGGGAACACTGAAGCTTTCTTT.

The chain couples TRBV7-6 to TRBJ2-1, with D tentatively TRBD2 (6 bases). CDR3 length: 18 residues. Trimming took 4 bases from V and 4 from J, leaving 23 bases between them. Per the germline V gene, CDR1 is SGHVS and CDR2 is FNYEAQ. In nucleotides, the CDR3 is TGTGCCAGCAGCTCCCCAAAAAATAGCGGAACTCTTTACAATGAGCAGTTCTTC. Its protein is CASSSPKNSGTLYNEQFF.

The V gene is TRBV4-1, the J gene TRBJ2-2, with D perhaps matching TRBD2 (6 bases). The CDR3 consists of 16 residues. Germline V gene lookup returns CDR1 MGHRA and CDR2 YSYEKL. V lost 1 base to trimming and J lost 4 bases, with 13 bases between them. CDR3: CASSQGGRTATGELFF. The CDR3 DNA reads as TGCGCCAGCAGCCAAGGGGGGAGGACTGCCACCGGGGAGCTGTTTTTT.

The rearrangement links TRBV2 to TRBJ1-1; possibly TRBD1 for D (6 bases). The CDR3 is 13 residues long. Trimming cost V 2 bases and J 7 bases, with 11 bases left between them. Germline V CDR1 and CDR2: SNHLY, FYNNEI. This CDR3 is CASSETGSGEAFF. As DNA, the CDR3 is TGTGCCAGCAGTGAAACAGGGTCGGGTGAAGCTTTCTTT.

This clone has more than one count but fewer than ten. At one end, the junction sequence differs from germline, possibly due to a read error. The chain is built from TRBV29-1 and TRBJ1-4; D ambiguous. Germline lookup yields CDR1 SQVTM and CDR2 ANQGSEA. CDR3 length: 13 amino acids. This chain's CDR3 is CSVKESMAEKLFF. Written as DNA, the CDR3 is TGCAGCGTTAAAGAGTCCATGGCTGAAAAACTGTTTTTT.

The genes are TRBV5-1 and TRBJ2-1; D perhaps matches TRBD1 (6 bases). V lost 5 bases, J lost 5 bases, and 20 bases lay in between. This CDR3 has 16 amino acids. Germline V gene lookup returns CDR1 SGHRS and CDR2 YFSETQ. The CDR3 DNA reads TGCGCCAGCAGTCGGAGTCCCAGGGGATATGACAATGAGCAGTTCTTC. It encodes CASSRSPRGYDNEQFF.